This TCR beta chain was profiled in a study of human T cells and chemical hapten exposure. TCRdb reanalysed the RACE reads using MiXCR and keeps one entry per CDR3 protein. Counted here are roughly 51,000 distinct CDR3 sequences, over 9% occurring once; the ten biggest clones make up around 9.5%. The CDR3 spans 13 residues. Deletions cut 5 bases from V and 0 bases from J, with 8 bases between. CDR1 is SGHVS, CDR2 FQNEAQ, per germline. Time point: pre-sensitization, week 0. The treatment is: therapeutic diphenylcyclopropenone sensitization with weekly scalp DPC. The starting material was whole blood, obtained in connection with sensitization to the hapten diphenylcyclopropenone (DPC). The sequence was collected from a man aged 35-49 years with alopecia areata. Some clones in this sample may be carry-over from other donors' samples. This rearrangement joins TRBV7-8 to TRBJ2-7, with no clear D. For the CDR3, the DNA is TGTGCCAGCAGCCGATTTTCCTCCTACGAGCAGTACTTC. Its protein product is CASSRFSSYEQYF.